These 3 T cell receptor beta chains originate from one sample sequenced in a study of blood T cell repertoires in COVID-19. Assay: immunoSEQ multiplex PCR; the TCRdb copy retains only in-frame clones and omits some. The table includes approximately 170,000 clones, about 85% detected once. Specimen: peripheral blood. Source of these receptors: an elderly man with COVID-19, enrolled during active disease.

The J gene is TRBJ2-2, the V gene TRBV9; weak D call: TRBD1 (5 bases). V shed 0 bases and J shed 3 bases, with 6 bases lying between them. Germline CDR1 SGDLS, CDR2 YYNGEE. The CDR3 spans 14 residues. The CDR3 bases are TGTGCCAGCAGCGTAGGGGGCGACACCGGGGAGCTGTTTTTT. Translation gives CASSVGGDTGELFF.

This clone was seen only a few times. The chain combines TRBV6-5 with TRBJ1-1, with D tentatively TRBD1 (5 bases). V was clipped by 11 bases and J by 0 bases, with 13 bases between them. Germline loops: CDR1 MNHEY, CDR2 SVGAGI. The CDR3 loop spans 13 amino acids. The CDR3 loop reads CASMGPLNTEAFF. CDR3 in DNA: TGTGCCTCTATGGGGCCTTTGAACACTGAAGCTTTCTTT.

This clone was found once. Here the CDR3 DNA reads TGTGCCAGCAGCTTAGCCCGCCGCGTGACTCCGTATTTT. Protein: CASSLARRVTPYF. This chain connects TRBV11-3 to TRBJ2-3, with D unclear. The CDR3 is made up of 13 amino acids. Germline V gives CDR1 SGHNT, CDR2 YENEEA. The V gene lost 1 base and the J gene lost 14 bases, with 16 bases spanning the gap.